One and the same sample provided the 24 T cell receptor beta chains below, sequenced in a study of cytomegalovirus exposure and HLA in healthy donors listed by TCRdb under 2017. Receptor libraries were prepared by the immunoSEQ multiplex PCR assay. For the multiplex PCR, a mixture combining 60 forward primers for TCR Vbeta segments and 13 reverse primers for TCR Jbeta segments was used. What TCRdb holds here is the immuneACCESS table cut down to in-frame rearrangements. Part of the clones is not present; checked against another copy, under half of the missing clones reflect an unresolved V gene, and the others are unexplained. This sample gives around 82,000 clones in total; around 78% of them show up just once. Together, the top ten hold 4.5% to 7% of the sample. Sequenced: PBMCs. These receptors were collected from a male donor in good health and CMV-seropositive.

This chain connects TRBV15 to TRBJ2-7, with 9 positions matching TRBD1. In germline, CDR1 is LNHNV, CDR2 YYDKDF (reference sequence). There are 13 residues in the CDR3. V dropped 5 bases and J dropped 6; count of bases not matched to a gene: 5. The CDR3 reads CATSPGQGREQYF. The CDR3 nucleotides are TGTGCCACCAGCCCGGGACAGGGACGCGAGCAGTACTTC.

This chain links TRBV4-1 with TRBJ1-2; the match to TRBD1 covers 7 bases. In germline, CDR1 is MGHRA, CDR2 YSYEKL. Trimming took 0 bases from V and 12 from J; bases not matched to a gene: 13. The CDR3 contains 15 residues. This CDR3 is CASSQDSTGTERDTF. CDR3 in DNA: TGCGCCAGCAGCCAAGACTCTACCGGGACAGAAAGAGACACCTTC.

This clone was picked up a small number of times. This chain uses TRBV4-1 with TRBJ1-1, with D unclear. There are 16 residues in the CDR3. Trimming shortened V by 3 bases and J by 1 base, and 15 bases separated the two germline ends. Per germline, CDR1 MGHRA and CDR2 YSYEKL. CDR3 DNA sequence: TGCGCCAGCAGCCATCCATTTGCTCGCAGGAACACTGAAGCTTTCTTT. Translated, it gives CASSHPFARRNTEAFF.

A word on this clone: The sample has other DNA sequences that encode this CDR3 too. The J gene is TRBJ2-7, the V gene TRBV27, with TRBD2 matching 7 bases. This CDR3 comprises 12 residues. CDR1 is MNHEY and CDR2 is SMNVEV in the germline V gene (reference sequence). The CDR3 spells CSNRLAAYEQYF. Here the CDR3 DNA reads TGTTCCAACAGGCTAGCGGCCTACGAGCAGTACTTC.

The sample holds a few counts of this clone. J is TRBJ2-1 and V is TRBV19; TRBD2 matches 7 bases. V shed 8 bases, J shed 5 bases, and the junction held 9 bases outside the gene matches. The germline gives CDR1 LNHDA, CDR2 SQIVND (reference sequence). The CDR3 runs to 14 residues. The CDR3: CASFMSAGHNEQFF. Here the CDR3 DNA reads TGTGCCAGTTTTATGTCAGCGGGGCACAATGAGCAGTTCTTC.

The sample holds a few counts of this clone. The V gene is TRBV30, the J gene TRBJ1-2, with D tentatively TRBD1 (6 bases). The CDR3 extends over 13 amino acids. Trimming took off 0 bases at V and 5 bases at J, with 10 bases between the two ends. The germline gives CDR1 GTSNPN, CDR2 SVGIG (reference sequence). This CDR3 is CAWSVQGGYGYTF. The CDR3 region has the DNA TGTGCCTGGAGTGTACAGGGAGGGTATGGCTACACCTTC.

In this sample, this clone turned up once. The chain joins TRBV19 to TRBJ1-1; D remains ambiguous. Germline CDR1 LNHDA, CDR2 SQIVND (reference sequence). CDR3 size: 13 residues. V was pared by 8 bases and J by 4 bases, with 14 bases between. The CDR3 bases are TGTGCCAGTCGACCGGGTCCGCTCACTGAAGCTTTCTTT. The encoded protein is CASRPGPLTEAFF. The variable domain in full, completed from reference TRBV19 and TRBJ1-1, reads DGGITQSPKYLFRKEGQNVTLSCEQNLNHDAMYWYRQDPGQGLRLIYYSQIVNDFQKGDIAEGYSVSREKKESFPLTVTSAQKNPTAFYLCASRPGPLTEAFFGQGTRLTVV.

In this sample, this clone turned up a few times. V and J are TRBV4-3 and TRBJ1-6; TRBD1 agrees at 7 bases. CDR3 length equals 14 residues. J lost 9 bases, V lost 3 bases, and 5 bases had no gene match. CDR1 is LGHNA, CDR2 YSLEER, per germline. The CDR3 region is CASSHTGVASPLHF. CDR3 sequence (DNA): TGCGCCAGCAGCCATACAGGGGTTGCTTCACCCCTCCACTTT.

This chain uses TRBV7-2 with TRBJ1-3, with unresolved D. The germline V gene encodes CDR1 SGHTA and CDR2 FQGNSA. The V end was cut by 0 bases, the J end by 3 bases, with 9 bases between. The CDR3 is 15 residues long. The CDR3 here is CASSLAGEVGNTIYF. The CDR3 coding sequence is TGTGCCAGCAGCTTAGCTGGGGAGGTTGGAAACACCATATATTTT.

The chain uses TRBV11-2 and TRBJ2-3; perhaps TRBD2 as D (6 bases). Germline V CDR1 and CDR2: SGHAT, FQNNGV. The CDR3 extends over 14 amino acids. The germline V and J ends were trimmed by 5 bases and 7 bases, with 16 bases remaining between them. In nucleotides, the CDR3 is TGTGCCAGCAGCCCGAGCGGGTCAAGGAATACGCAGTATTTT. It yields the protein CASSPSGSRNTQYF.

The chain is built from TRBV15 and TRBJ2-3; possibly TRBD2 for D (5 bases). The CDR3 extends over 12 amino acids. V was cut by 5 bases and J by 2 bases, with 5 bases left in between. CDR1 and CDR2 from the germline V gene are LNHNV and YYDKDF (reference sequence). The CDR3: CATSGLTDTQYF. The CDR3, as DNA: TGTGCCACCAGCGGACTCACAGATACGCAGTATTTT.

The chain is built from TRBV6-1 and TRBJ1-4; 7 bases align to TRBD1. The germline gives CDR1 MNHNS, CDR2 SASEGT. This CDR3 contains 15 residues. Unmatched junction bases numbered 7, after V lost 1 base and J lost 8 bases. The CDR3 reads CASSEVQGMGEKLFF. CDR3 DNA: TGTGCCAGCAGTGAAGTACAGGGGATGGGAGAAAAACTGTTTTTT.

The chain employs TRBV2 and TRBJ2-5, with 8 bases matching TRBD2. The DNA end favors TRBJ2-7, so the J call may be wrong. Germline CDR1 and CDR2: SNHLY and FYNNEI. The CDR3 extends over 13 amino acids. CDR3 region: CASSGDGRGEQYF. In nucleotides, the CDR3 is TGTGCCAGCAGTGGTGACGGGAGGGGCGAGCAGTACTTC.

The chain links TRBV18 to TRBJ2-7; no reliable D call. CDR1 is KGHSH and CDR2 is LQKENI in the germline V gene. The CDR3 length is 13 residues. V lost 3 bases, J lost 3 bases, and 9 bases lay in between. The CDR3 loop reads CASSPVTNYEQYF. CDR3 sequence (DNA): TGTGCCAGCTCACCGGTGACAAACTACGAGCAGTACTTC.

This clone has just one count. V and J are TRBV5-8 and TRBJ2-7; 7 bases align to TRBD1. The germline V gene encodes CDR1 SGHTS and CDR2 YDEGEE. V was pared by 3 bases and J by 8 bases, with 8 bases of the junction left unmatched. CDR3 length equals 13 residues. The DNA for the CDR3 is TGTGCCAGCAGCTGGGACAGAGAAGGGAAGCAGTACTTC. This sequence encodes CASSWDREGKQYF.

This chain links TRBV6-5 with TRBJ1-1; D gene unclear. This CDR3 region has 13 residues. Per the germline V gene, CDR1 is MNHEY and CDR2 is SVGAGI. In DNA form, the CDR3 reads TGTACCCAGACCCCGAGGCCGAACACTGAAGCTTTCTTT. This gives the protein CTQTPRPNTEAFF.

The gene calls are TRBV12-5 and TRBJ2-2; 8 positions agree with TRBD1. CDR3 length equals 16 residues. After removal of 2 bases from V and 5 bases from J, the junction contained 7 bases not matched to a gene. Germline V gives CDR1 LGHNT, CDR2 FRNRAP. CDR3 residues: CASGLISGTGTGELFF. DNA for the CDR3: TGTGCTAGTGGTTTGATTTCTGGGACAGGTACCGGGGAGCTGTTTTTT. The whole variable domain, remainder taken from reference TRBV12-5 and TRBJ2-2, is DARVTQTPRHKVTEMGQEVTMRCQPILGHNTVFWYRQTMMQGLELLAYFRNRAPLDDSGMPKDRFSAEMPDATLATLKIQPSEPRDSAVYFCASGLISGTGTGELFFGEGSRLTVL.

This clone was detected only a few times. The V and J genes are TRBV5-4 and TRBJ2-7; perhaps TRBD2 as D (6 bases). Trimming took 0 bases from V and 3 from J, leaving 16 bases between them. CDR3 length: 16 amino acids. Germline V gene lookup returns CDR1 SGHNT and CDR2 YYREEE (reference sequence). CDR3 DNA: TGTGCCAGCAGCTTGGACGGCCTGGGGGGAAACTACGAGCAGTACTTC. Encoded protein: CASSLDGLGGNYEQYF.

The gene calls are TRBV11-3 and TRBJ2-7; a possible D gene is TRBD2 (5 bases). Germline assignment: CDR1 SGHNT and CDR2 YENEEA. The CDR3 loop spans 18 amino acids. V lost 5 bases to trimming and J lost 2 bases, with 25 bases between them. Here the CDR3 DNA reads TGTGCCAGCAGCCCTAGAGGGCCGGGGTCGGGGATCGCCTACGAGCAGTACTTC. Its protein is CASSPRGPGSGIAYEQYF.

About this clone: Germline and junction disagree at one end, which may indicate a read error. This chain uses TRBV6-6 with TRBJ1-4; 9 nucleotides line up with TRBD1. Germline V gene lookup returns CDR1 MNHNY and CDR2 SVGAGI (reference sequence). The length of the CDR3 is 14 residues. CDR3 residues: CASRLQGAGEKLVF. The DNA for the CDR3 is TGTGCCAGCAGATTACAGGGGGCAGGGGAAAAACTGGTTTTT.

The chain links TRBV6-6 to TRBJ2-3; no reliable D call. CDR3 length: 14 residues. V dropped 7 bases and J dropped 6 bases, with 17 bases sitting between them. CDR1 is MNHNY and CDR2 is SVGAGI in the germline V gene (reference sequence). The CDR3 loop is CASTSAADGDTQYF. For the CDR3, the DNA is TGTGCCAGCACCTCCGCGGCAGACGGCGATACGCAGTATTTT.

The J gene is TRBJ1-2, the V gene TRBV28, with 8 nucleotides matching TRBD1. This CDR3 region has 16 residues. Germline V gene lookup returns CDR1 MDHEN and CDR2 SYDVKM. J was trimmed by 1 base and V by 2 bases; bases with no gene match: 6. In DNA, the CDR3 is TGTGCCAGCAGTTTAACAGGGGGTGAGGATAACTATGGCTACACCTTC. Translating it yields CASSLTGGEDNYGYTF.

The chain is built from TRBV9 and TRBJ2-2; 8 bases align to TRBD1. Trimming cost V 2 bases and J 5 bases; bases outside gene matches: 5. The CDR3 is 15 residues long. Per germline, CDR1 SGDLS and CDR2 YYNGEE. DNA of the CDR3: TGTGCCAGCAGCGTCGGGACAGGATGGACCGGGGAGCTGTTTTTT. Its translation is CASSVGTGWTGELFF.

This chain connects TRBV27 to TRBJ2-7; D gene unclear. CDR1 is MNHEY and CDR2 is SMNVEV in the germline V gene (reference sequence). This CDR3 contains 14 residues. V gave up 3 bases and J gave up 1 base, with 10 bases separating them. The CDR3 DNA reads TGTGCCAGCAGTTTCCCCGACAAATCCTACGAGCAGTACTTC. Translating gives CASSFPDKSYEQYF.